The 23 T cell receptor beta chains below were found in one sample sequenced in a study of blood T cell repertoires in COVID-19. Measured with immunoSEQ multiplex PCR; TCRdb has only the in-frame clones, and not every one. The sample contains roughly 250,000 clones, around four fifths of which appear only once. The material sequenced was peripheral blood. The origin of the receptors is a woman aged 55-70 years with active or convalescent COVID-19.

This clone was counted only a few times. This chain connects TRBV4-1 to TRBJ1-5, with 11 bases fitting TRBD1. The CDR3 is 15 amino acids. V lost 4 bases and J lost 6; bases outside the gene matches: 5. CDR1 is MGHRA and CDR2 is YSYEKL in the germline V gene. CDR3 sequence (DNA): TGCGCCAGCAGCCCGGACAGGGGGCAAGGTCAGCCCCAGCATTTT. The encoded protein is CASSPDRGQGQPQHF.

V is TRBV10-2 and J is TRBJ1-2; 7 bases align to TRBD1. Germline V CDR1 and CDR2: WSHSY, SAAADI. V was pared by 6 bases and J by 4 bases, with 2 bases of the junction left unmatched. The CDR3 extends over 12 amino acids. CDR3 sequence reads: CASSGTVYGYTF. In nucleotides, the CDR3 is TGCGCCAGCAGCGGGACAGTCTATGGCTACACCTTC.

The CDR3 DNA reads as TGTGCCAGCAGCTTAGCGATACTAAGACAGGGACCAGTGGGCTATGGCTACACCTTC. Translation gives CASSLAILRQGPVGYGYTF. The rearrangement uses TRBV7-8 and TRBJ1-2; 7 positions match TRBD1. V shed 0 bases, J shed 4 bases, and the junction held 17 bases outside the gene matches. The CDR3 has 19 amino acids. The germline CDR1 and CDR2 sequences are SGHVS and FQNEAQ.

The chain employs TRBV11-3 and TRBJ2-2, with 9 bases aligning to TRBD1. Germline loops: CDR1 SGHNT, CDR2 YENEEA. V shed 4 bases and J 4 bases; nucleotides not matched to a gene: 4. This CDR3 contains 15 residues. CDR3 sequence: CASSSMTGGTGELFF. The CDR3 DNA sequence: TGTGCCAGCAGCTCTATGACAGGGGGCACCGGGGAGCTGTTTTTT.

The rearrangement joins TRBV10-3 to TRBJ1-2, with no clear D. The ends were cut back, 6 bases at V and 2 bases at J, with 7 bases in the middle. Germline CDR1 reads ENHRY; CDR2 reads SYGVKD. The CDR3 is 12 amino acids. The CDR3, as DNA: TGTGCCATCAGCCCCGGGAACTATGGCTACACCTTC. This encodes CAISPGNYGYTF.

The V call is TRBV20-1, the J call TRBJ2-5; D is ambiguous. V shed 1 base and J shed 5 bases, with 5 bases lying between them. Germline CDR1 and CDR2: DFQATT and SNEGSKA (reference sequence). This CDR3 is built from 11 residues. CDR3 DNA: TGCAGTGCTAGAGCCCGGGAGACCCAGTACTTC. Amino acid sequence: CSARARETQYF.

This clone was observed a few times. The chain carries TRBV4-1 and TRBJ2-3, with 11 positions matching TRBD2. CDR3 length: 21 residues. The germline V gene encodes CDR1 MGHRA and CDR2 YSYEKL. J lost 10 bases, V lost 3 bases, and 27 bases had no gene match. CDR3 residues: CASSHRKGGSGTSGGVGSQYF. The CDR3 DNA reads as TGCGCCAGCAGCCATAGGAAAGGGGGGTCCGGGACTAGCGGAGGTGTGGGATCGCAGTATTTT.

This rearrangement joins TRBV24-1 to TRBJ1-2, with 9 bases fitting TRBD1. Per the germline V gene, CDR1 is KGHDR and CDR2 is SFDVKD. The CDR3 is 14 amino acids. Losses at the gene ends were 4 bases for V and 3 bases for J; bases not matched to a gene: 2. The CDR3 reads CATSDGQGYYGYTF. CDR3 coding DNA: TGTGCCACCAGTGACGGACAGGGGTACTATGGCTACACCTTC.

J is TRBJ1-1 and V is TRBV6-5; the match to TRBD1 covers 7 bases. This CDR3 spans 12 amino acids. Germline V CDR1 and CDR2: MNHEY, SVGAGI. The junction had 9 bases not matched to a gene; V was cut back by 6 bases and J by 11 bases. In DNA form, the CDR3 reads TGTGCCAGCAGCCGGGACAGTGGGACCGCTTTCTTT. Translated: CASSRDSGTAFF.

The chain uses TRBV28 and TRBJ2-3, with 8 bases lining up with TRBD2. Per germline, CDR1 MDHEN and CDR2 SYDVKM. The CDR3 has 14 amino acids. Trimming removed 5 bases from V and 4 bases from J; junction bases left unmatched: 5. CDR3 in DNA: TGTGCCAGCAGTGGGACTAGACTTCCAGATACGCAGTATTTT. This encodes CASSGTRLPDTQYF.

The rearrangement joins TRBV27 to TRBJ2-7; 8 nucleotides match TRBD2. V lost 5 bases, J lost 4 bases, and 7 bases stayed unmatched. Germline V lookup: CDR1 MNHEY, CDR2 SMNVEV (reference sequence). The CDR3 consists of 14 residues. The CDR3 sequence: CASSPSGSAYEQYF. The CDR3 nucleotides read TGTGCCAGCAGTCCAAGCGGGAGTGCTTACGAGCAGTACTTC.

This clone came up once. This chain uses TRBV29-1 with TRBJ2-7, with TRBD1 identical over 7 bases. The CDR3 contains 12 residues. Trimming cost V 1 base and J 5 bases; bases outside gene matches: 2. Germline V lookup: CDR1 SQVTM, CDR2 ANQGSEA. CDR3 protein: CSVEGQGDEQYF. The CDR3 nucleotides are TGCAGCGTTGAAGGACAGGGCGACGAGCAGTACTTC.

This clone came up once. This chain joins TRBV9 and TRBJ2-2; 8 nucleotides match TRBD1. In germline, CDR1 is SGDLS, CDR2 YYNGEE. The CDR3 is 17 residues long. Trimming cost V 3 bases and J 9 bases; bases outside gene matches: 16. The chain's CDR3 is CASSGAADRAISRELFF. CDR3 nucleotides: TGTGCCAGCAGCGGCGCCGCGGACAGGGCGATTTCCAGGGAGCTGTTTTTT.

This clone was recorded only once. CDR3 in amino acids: CASSLDPTGGRETQYF. In nucleotides, the CDR3 is TGCGCCAGCAGCTTGGATCCGACCGGGGGGCGAGAGACCCAGTACTTC. The chain employs TRBV5-1 and TRBJ2-5, with a weak D call TRBD2 (7 bases). Trimming stripped 0 bases from V and 4 bases from J, with 16 bases between. This CDR3 is built from 16 residues. Germline lookup yields CDR1 SGHRS and CDR2 YFSETQ.

The chain joins TRBV19 to TRBJ1-1; D is ambiguous. Germline V lookup: CDR1 LNHDA, CDR2 SQIVND (reference sequence). The V end lost 5 bases, the J end lost 7 bases, and 26 bases lay between the germline ends. This CDR3 is built from 17 residues. The chain's CDR3 is CASSPQVGGSNPFEAFF. The CDR3, as DNA: TGTGCCAGTAGTCCCCAGGTGGGAGGGAGCAATCCATTTGAAGCTTTCTTT. Supplemented by reference TRBV19 and TRBJ1-1, the full variable domain reads DGGITQSPKYLFRKEGQNVTLSCEQNLNHDAMYWYRQDPGQGLRLIYYSQIVNDFQKGDIAEGYSVSREKKESFPLTVTSAQKNPTAFYLCASSPQVGGSNPFEAFFGQGTRLTVV.

V and J are TRBV7-9 and TRBJ2-3, with 7 bases aligning to TRBD2. CDR3 size: 15 residues. CDR1 is SEHNR, CDR2 FQNEAQ, per germline (reference sequence). Trimming at V came to 1 base and at J to 4 bases, leaving 5 bases not matched to a gene. CDR3 DNA: TGTGCCAGCAGCTTAGTGCGGGGGAGGGCAGATACGCAGTATTTT. This translates into CASSLVRGRADTQYF.

The chain links TRBV6-5 to TRBJ1-1, with 9 nucleotides matching TRBD1. Germline values: CDR1 MNHEY, CDR2 SVGAGI. Trimming cost V 4 bases and J 4 bases; bases outside gene matches: 4. The CDR3 is 14 amino acids. As DNA, the CDR3 is TGTGCCAGCAGTTTCGACAGGGGGGGCACTGAAGCTTTCTTT. Translating gives CASSFDRGGTEAFF.

The rearrangement links TRBV19 to TRBJ1-1; TRBD1 agrees at 8 bases. The germline CDR1 and CDR2 sequences are LNHDA and SQIVND (reference sequence). Unmatched junction bases numbered 4, after V lost 6 bases and J lost 4 bases. The CDR3 sequence is 13 residues long. This CDR3 is CASSQGQGTEAFF. The CDR3 bases are TGTGCCAGTAGCCAAGGACAGGGCACTGAAGCTTTCTTT.

Turning to this clone: Other DNA sequences in this sample translate to the same CDR3. The V and J genes are TRBV5-1 and TRBJ2-1; 9 positions agree with TRBD1. Germline V gene data show CDR1 as SGHRS and CDR2 as YFSETQ. This CDR3 spans 15 amino acids. Trimming at V came to 5 bases and at J to 2 bases, leaving 5 bases not matched to a gene. As DNA, the CDR3 is TGCGCCAGCAGTCCGGGACAGGGCACCTACAATGAGCAGTTCTTC. This gives the protein CASSPGQGTYNEQFF.

V is TRBV28 and J is TRBJ2-1, with TRBD1 as a possible D gene (5 bases). Per the germline V gene, CDR1 is MDHEN and CDR2 is SYDVKM. Trimming shortened V by 11 bases and J by 4 bases, and 15 bases separated the two germline ends. This CDR3 comprises 13 residues. The CDR3 here is CAGGQPSYNEQFF. CDR3 bases: TGTGCCGGTGGACAACCGTCATACAATGAGCAGTTCTTC.

CDR3 in amino acids: CASSLAYGTGAYNEQFF. Written as DNA, the CDR3 is TGTGCCAGCAGCTTAGCGTACGGGACAGGGGCCTACAATGAGCAGTTCTTC. This sequence joins TRBV7-8 and TRBJ2-1; 10 nucleotides align to TRBD1. Germline V gives CDR1 SGHVS, CDR2 FQNEAQ. CDR3 length: 17 residues. J lost 2 bases, V lost 0 bases, and 4 bases had no gene match.

This chain connects TRBV7-9 to TRBJ2-1, with TRBD2 identical over 8 bases. This CDR3 is built from 16 residues. The V gene end was trimmed by 3 bases and the J gene end by 0 bases; junction bases not matched to a gene: 4. Germline loops: CDR1 SEHNR, CDR2 FQNEAQ (reference sequence). This chain's CDR3 is CASSFQSGSSYNEQFF. CDR3 nucleotides: TGTGCCAGCAGCTTCCAAAGCGGGAGCTCCTACAATGAGCAGTTCTTC.

The chain has TRBV6-5 and TRBJ1-1; D not resolved. CDR3 size: 11 residues. V lost 2 bases and J lost 11, with 9 bases in between. Per the germline V gene, CDR1 is MNHEY and CDR2 is SVGAGI. This CDR3 reads CASSYPPLAFF. Here the CDR3 DNA reads TGTGCCAGCAGTTACCCTCCCTTGGCTTTCTTT.